This T cell receptor (beta chain) was retrieved from a study of blood T cell repertoires in COVID-19. On the study more broadly: T cells, B-cell-depleted T cells, or PBMCs provided the cDNA or gDNA that served as material.

The V end lost 3 bases, the J end lost 0 bases, and 14 bases lay between the germline ends. CDR3 length: 16 amino acids. CDR1 GTSNPN and CDR2 SVGIG come from the germline V gene (reference sequence). The repertoire was sequenced with immunoSEQ multiplex PCR; TCRdb's copy has only in-frame clones and lacks some. This table holds about 310,000 clones, approximately 86% found once. V and J are TRBV30 and TRBJ1-4, with no clear D. Sequencing was carried out using peripheral blood. The receptor comes from a man between 65 and 79 years old with acute or convalescent COVID-19. The CDR3 loop is CAWRSLGGATNEKLFF. In DNA form, the CDR3 reads TGTGCCTGGAGATCCCTTGGTGGAGCAACTAATGAAAAACTGTTTTTT. Together with reference TRBV30 and TRBJ1-4, the CDR3 gives the full variable domain: SQTIHQWPATLVQPVGSPLSLECTVEGTSNPNLYWYRQAAGRGLQLLFYSVGIGQISSEVPQNLSASRPQDRQFILSSKKLLLSDSGFYLCAWRSLGGATNEKLFFGSGTQLSVL.